This entry lists 8 T cell receptor beta chains sequenced from one sample in a study of blood T cell repertoires in COVID-19. This table comes from immunoSEQ multiplex PCR, and its TCRdb copy is limited to in-frame clones, with some not included. The sample shows more than 100,000 clones, roughly 85% of them seen only once. The sample comprised peripheral blood. These receptors all stem from an older man with acute or convalescent COVID-19.

The chain combines TRBV5-1 with TRBJ2-3; D not certain. The CDR3 runs to 13 residues. Germline-derived CDR1 and CDR2 are SGHRS and YFSETQ. Between the trimmed V and J ends, which lost 5 bases and 3 bases, there was a span of 10 bases. Written as DNA, the CDR3 is TGCGCCAGCAGTACGGGTGGGACAGATACGCAGTATTTT. It encodes CASSTGGTDTQYF.

The CDR3: CASSIDAGRQGELYF. The DNA of the CDR3 is TGTGCCAGTAGTATAGATGCGGGACGACAGGGGGAACTGTACTTC. The chain carries TRBV19 and TRBJ2-7; TRBD1 aligns across 9 bases. With 0 bases clipped from V and 12 bases from J, the junction kept 12 bases outside the gene matches. The CDR3 covers 15 residues. Germline-derived CDR1 and CDR2 are LNHDA and SQIVND (reference sequence).

This rearrangement joins TRBV5-4 to TRBJ2-5, with D possibly TRBD1 on 5 matching bases. This CDR3 is 14 amino acids long. Trimming left V 0 bases short and J 6 bases short, with 12 bases between. Germline V gene data show CDR1 as SGHNT and CDR2 as YYREEE (reference sequence). CDR3 protein: CASSLARAVQTQYF. DNA for the CDR3: TGTGCCAGCAGCTTGGCCAGGGCGGTACAGACCCAGTACTTC. Full variable domain (remainder filled in from reference TRBV5-4 and TRBJ2-5): ETGVTQSPTHLIKTRGQQVTLRCSSQSGHNTVSWYQQALGQGPQFIFQYYREEENGRGNFPPRFSGLQFPNYSSELNVNALELDDSALYLCASSLARAVQTQYFGPGTRLLVL.

The chain links TRBV5-1 to TRBJ2-1, with TRBD1 identical over 7 bases. Germline CDR1 reads SGHRS; CDR2 reads YFSETQ. The J segment lost 1 base and the V segment lost 5 bases, leaving 6 bases of the junction unmatched. This CDR3 is built from 15 residues. The CDR3 region is CASSSGTASYNEQFF. The CDR3 DNA reads TGCGCCAGCAGTTCCGGGACAGCTTCCTACAATGAGCAGTTCTTC.

The gene calls are TRBV19 and TRBJ1-2; no definite D call. The CDR3 loop spans 15 amino acids. Germline lookup yields CDR1 LNHDA and CDR2 SQIVND (reference sequence). With 1 base removed from V and 4 bases from J, the gap between germline ends came to 13 bases. As DNA, the CDR3 is TGTGCCAGTAGTATAGGCCGGAGTCTTTTCTATGGCTACACCTTC. Translating it yields CASSIGRSLFYGYTF.

The chain recombines TRBV5-1 with TRBJ1-1; 10 bases are shared with TRBD1. The CDR3 extends over 15 amino acids. CDR1 and CDR2 (germline): SGHRS, YFSETQ. The junction had 0 bases not matched to a gene; V was cut back by 0 bases and J by 1 base. The CDR3 region has the DNA TGCGCCAGCAGCTTGGGGACAGGGGGGAACACTGAAGCTTTCTTT. Protein: CASSLGTGGNTEAFF. Filled out from reference TRBV5-1 and TRBJ1-1, the complete variable domain reads KAGVTQTPRYLIKTRGQQVTLSCSPISGHRSVSWYQQTPGQGLQFLFEYFSETQRNKGNFPGRFSGRQFSNSRSEMNVSTLELGDSALYLCASSLGTGGNTEAFFGQGTRLTVV.

The chain combines TRBV27 with TRBJ1-2, with 10 bases fitting TRBD1. CDR3 length: 13 amino acids. The V gene's germline CDR1 is MNHEY and CDR2 SMNVEV (reference sequence). V gave up 4 bases and J gave up 10 bases; unmatched junction bases: 6. The CDR3 DNA is TGTGCCAGCAGTTCGGCGAGACAGGGGGCCTACACCTTC. Translated: CASSSARQGAYTF.

The chain carries TRBV28 and TRBJ2-7; 7 bases align to TRBD1. CDR1 is MDHEN, CDR2 SYDVKM, per germline. The CDR3 spans 15 residues. With V trimmed by 2 bases and J by 7 bases, 11 bases remained unmatched. The CDR3 sequence is CASSLPLGQGVEQYF. The CDR3 nucleotides are TGTGCCAGCAGTTTACCCCTCGGCCAGGGGGTTGAGCAGTACTTC.